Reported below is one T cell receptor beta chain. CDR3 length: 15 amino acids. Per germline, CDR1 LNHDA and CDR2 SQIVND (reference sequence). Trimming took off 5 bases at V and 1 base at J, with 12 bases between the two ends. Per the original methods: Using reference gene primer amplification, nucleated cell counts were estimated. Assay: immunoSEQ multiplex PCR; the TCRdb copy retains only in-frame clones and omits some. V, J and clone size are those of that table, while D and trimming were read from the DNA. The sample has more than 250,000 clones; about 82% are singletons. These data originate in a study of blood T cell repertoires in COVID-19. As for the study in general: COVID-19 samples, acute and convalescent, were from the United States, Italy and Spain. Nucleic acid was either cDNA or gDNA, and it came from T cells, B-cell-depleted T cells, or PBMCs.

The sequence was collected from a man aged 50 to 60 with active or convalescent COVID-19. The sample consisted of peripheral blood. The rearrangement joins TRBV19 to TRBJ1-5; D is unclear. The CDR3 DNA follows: TGTGCCAGTAGTCAGCCGACGGGAAGCAATCAGCCCCAGCATTTT. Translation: CASSQPTGSNQPQHF.